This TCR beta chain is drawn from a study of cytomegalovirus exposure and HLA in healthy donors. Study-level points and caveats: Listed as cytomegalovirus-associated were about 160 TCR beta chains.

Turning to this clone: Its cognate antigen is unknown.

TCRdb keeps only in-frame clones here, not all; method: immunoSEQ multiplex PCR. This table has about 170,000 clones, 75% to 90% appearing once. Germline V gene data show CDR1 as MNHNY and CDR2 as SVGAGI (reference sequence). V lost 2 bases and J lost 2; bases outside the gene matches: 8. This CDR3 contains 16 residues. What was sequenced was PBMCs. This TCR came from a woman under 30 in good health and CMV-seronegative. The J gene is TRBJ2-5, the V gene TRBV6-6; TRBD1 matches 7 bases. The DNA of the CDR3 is TGTGCCAGCAGTTACGACGGACAGGTCCCTCAAGAGACCCAGTACTTC. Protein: CASSYDGQVPQETQYF.